Below are 27 T cell receptor beta chains sequenced from a single sample in a study of long-term antiretroviral therapy in people with HIV. Researchers report immunoSEQ v3.0 was run at survey level. Data came from immunoSEQ multiplex PCR; TCRdb stores just in-frame clones and leaves some out. The sample holds 9,000 to 15,000 clones, approximately 79% seen once. The starting material was unsorted PBMCs, obtained 0.8 years before starting antiretroviral therapy. These receptors were obtained from a woman between 35 and 50 years old with HIV.

This clone has only one observation. This chain uses TRBV4-3 with TRBJ2-1; D is unclear. This CDR3 comprises 15 residues. Trimming pared 0 bases from V and 2 bases from J, leaving 8 bases between. CDR1 and CDR2 (germline): LGHNA, YSLEER. The CDR3 loop reads CASSQETSPYNEQFF. The CDR3 DNA reads as TGCGCCAGCAGCCAAGAAACGAGCCCCTACAATGAGCAGTTCTTC.

The V call is TRBV7-2, the J call TRBJ1-3; D call uncertain. The V gene's germline CDR1 is SGHTA and CDR2 FQGNSA. The CDR3 totals 16 residues. V lost 2 bases and J 0 bases, leaving 11 bases between the germline ends. CDR3 bases: TGTGCCAGCAGCTTAACTGTGACGGTCTCTGGAAACACCATATATTTT. As protein: CASSLTVTVSGNTIYF. Full variable domain (missing parts from reference TRBV7-2 and TRBJ1-3): GAGVSQSPSNKVTEKGKDVELRCDPISGHTALYWYRQSLGQGLEFLIYFQGNSAPDKSGLPSDRFSAERTGGSVSTLTIQRTQQEDSAVYLCASSLTVTVSGNTIYFGEGSWLTVV.

The J gene is TRBJ1-1, the V gene TRBV9; 7 bases agree with TRBD1. There are 16 residues in the CDR3. V was clipped by 0 bases and J by 7 bases; unmatched bases: 12. CDR1 and CDR2 (germline): SGDLS, YYNGEE. The CDR3 loop reads CASSVGPQGGVNEAFF. CDR3 nucleotide sequence: TGTGCCAGCAGCGTAGGACCCCAGGGGGGAGTGAATGAAGCTTTCTTT.

The V gene is TRBV29-1, the J gene TRBJ2-5; tentative D call: TRBD1 (5 bases). The V gene's germline CDR1 is SQVTM and CDR2 ANQGSEA. Trimming left V 8 bases short and J 2 bases short, with 18 bases between. CDR3 length equals 14 residues. CDR3 DNA sequence: TGCAGCACCCGAGCGACAGTCACTCAAGAGACCCAGTACTTC. Encoded protein: CSTRATVTQETQYF.

This chain connects TRBV10-3 to TRBJ1-3, with no clear D. Per the germline V gene, CDR1 is ENHRY and CDR2 is SYGVKD. V dropped 2 bases and J dropped 2 bases, with 4 bases sitting between them. The CDR3 is made up of 13 amino acids. CDR3 coding DNA: TGTGCCATCAGTGAGAACCCTGGAAACACCATATATTTT. Its protein product is CAISENPGNTIYF.

The chain links TRBV5-4 to TRBJ2-5; TRBD2 matches at 8 bases. Trimming at V came to 0 bases and at J to 1 base, leaving 2 bases not matched to a gene. The CDR3 is made up of 15 amino acids. CDR1 and CDR2 from the germline V gene are SGHNT and YYREEE (reference sequence). This CDR3 is CASSLASGSQETQYF. CDR3 nucleotides: TGTGCCAGCAGCTTGGCCAGCGGGAGCCAAGAGACCCAGTACTTC.

The chain couples TRBV27 to TRBJ2-7, with 11 bases lining up with TRBD2. The CDR3 spans 14 residues. The germline gives CDR1 MNHEY, CDR2 SMNVEV (reference sequence). Trimming at V came to 3 bases and at J to 7 bases, leaving 5 bases not matched to a gene. The CDR3 protein is CASSFGLAGKEQYF. The CDR3 DNA follows: TGTGCCAGCAGTTTTGGACTAGCGGGTAAGGAGCAGTACTTC.

The gene calls are TRBV10-1 and TRBJ2-7; 13 nucleotides line up with TRBD2. V gave up 3 bases and J gave up 5 bases; unmatched junction bases: 7. The germline gives CDR1 WNHNN, CDR2 SYGVQD (reference sequence). The CDR3 extends over 16 amino acids. The CDR3 DNA follows: TGCGCCAGCAGTGACGTACGGACTAGCGGGAGACACGAGCAGTACTTC. Translating gives CASSDVRTSGRHEQYF.

V gene TRBV5-1 combines with J gene TRBJ1-1, with D possibly matching TRBD1 (5 bases). Trimming cost V 1 base and J 3 bases, with 22 bases left between them. Germline CDR1 SGHRS, CDR2 YFSETQ. The CDR3 totals 18 residues. The CDR3 nucleotides are TGCGCCAGCAGCTTGTGGGGGGAGTTGGGGGTTAGGGACACTGAAGCTTTCTTT. This translates into CASSLWGELGVRDTEAFF.

The chain recombines TRBV15 with TRBJ1-5; TRBD1 might be the D (6 bases). The CDR3 runs 14 residues. CDR1 and CDR2 from the germline V gene are LNHNV and YYDKDF (reference sequence). V was trimmed by 5 bases and J by 4 bases, leaving 12 bases between them. For the CDR3, the DNA is TGTGCCACCAGCCAGGGGCACATTAATCAGCCCCAGCATTTT. Protein: CATSQGHINQPQHF.

The chain joins TRBV10-3 to TRBJ2-3; 12 bases align to TRBD2. CDR1 is ENHRY and CDR2 is SYGVKD in the germline V gene. V shed 5 bases, J shed 2 bases, and the junction held 5 bases outside the gene matches. The CDR3 totals 16 residues. The CDR3 nucleotides read TGTGCCATCAGTCTGGGGACTAGCGGGTTCACAGATACGCAGTATTTT. Residues: CAISLGTSGFTDTQYF.

The gene calls are TRBV11-3 and TRBJ2-2; the match to TRBD1 covers 9 bases. Per germline, CDR1 SGHNT and CDR2 YENEEA. The CDR3 consists of 16 residues. The J segment lost 6 bases and the V segment lost 3 bases, leaving 8 bases of the junction unmatched. In DNA form, the CDR3 reads TGTGCCAGCAGCTTTGGGACAGGGTTCTTCCCCGGGGAGCTGTTTTTT. This gives the protein CASSFGTGFFPGELFF.

There are a few counts of this clone. The chain joins TRBV29-1 to TRBJ2-7, with TRBD1 matching 7 bases. V shed 6 bases and J 2 bases; nucleotides not matched to a gene: 4. The CDR3 contains 12 residues. Germline values: CDR1 SQVTM, CDR2 ANQGSEA. The CDR3, as DNA: TGCAGCGTGCAGGGGGTCGCCTACGAGCAGTACTTC. Protein sequence: CSVQGVAYEQYF.

The gene calls are TRBV30 and TRBJ2-1; TRBD2 agrees at 9 bases. Germline CDR1 reads GTSNPN; CDR2 reads SVGIG (reference sequence). CDR3 size: 12 residues. J lost 9 bases, V lost 2 bases, and 2 bases had no gene match. In nucleotides, the CDR3 is TGTGCCTGGAGTTCGACTAGCGGTGAGCAGTTCTTC. Its protein is CAWSSTSGEQFF.

The CDR3 region has the DNA TGTGCCAGCAGCCAAGATAGGGGACAGGGGGGCACCGGGGAGCTGTTTTTT. This sequence encodes CASSQDRGQGGTGELFF. J is TRBJ2-2 and V is TRBV4-2, with 11 bases identical to TRBD1. Trimming removed 0 bases from V and 4 bases from J; junction bases left unmatched: 4. Germline V gene lookup returns CDR1 LGHNA and CDR2 YNFKEQ. The CDR3 spans 17 residues.

The chain recombines TRBV5-4 with TRBJ2-3; TRBD1 matches 7 bases. The CDR3 consists of 15 residues. In germline, CDR1 is SGHNT, CDR2 YYREEE (reference sequence). V lost 2 bases to trimming and J lost 0 bases; unmatched junction nucleotides: 3. CDR3: CASSLGTASTDTQYF. DNA for the CDR3: TGTGCCAGCAGCTTAGGGACAGCGAGCACAGATACGCAGTATTTT.

V usage is TRBV19 and J usage is TRBJ1-5; D remains unclear. Germline assignment: CDR1 LNHDA and CDR2 SQIVND (reference sequence). CDR3 length: 14 residues. The V gene lost 1 base and the J gene lost 3 bases, with 7 bases spanning the gap. CDR3 loop: CASSIVGYNQPQHF. In DNA, the CDR3 is TGTGCCAGTAGTATAGTCGGGTACAATCAGCCCCAGCATTTT. The variable domain in full, completed from reference TRBV19 and TRBJ1-5, reads DGGITQSPKYLFRKEGQNVTLSCEQNLNHDAMYWYRQDPGQGLRLIYYSQIVNDFQKGDIAEGYSVSREKKESFPLTVTSAQKNPTAFYLCASSIVGYNQPQHFGDGTRLSIL.

V is TRBV5-4 and J is TRBJ2-1; possibly TRBD2 for D (6 bases). Trimming stripped 4 bases from V and 0 bases from J, with 17 bases between. There are 17 residues in the CDR3. Germline CDR1 SGHNT, CDR2 YYREEE (reference sequence). DNA for the CDR3: TGTGCCAGCAGCGGACGGGACTTTAGAGGCTCCTACAATGAGCAGTTCTTC. It encodes CASSGRDFRGSYNEQFF.

This chain links TRBV27 with TRBJ2-7; TRBD1 is a possible D gene (6 bases). Per the germline V gene, CDR1 is MNHEY and CDR2 is SMNVEV (reference sequence). This CDR3 is 13 amino acids long. Trimming removed 8 bases at V and 0 bases at J, with 11 bases between. CDR3 residues: CASGDTYSYEQYF. CDR3 nucleotides: TGTGCCAGCGGGGACACCTACTCCTACGAGCAGTACTTC.

The gene calls are TRBV10-2 and TRBJ2-3; 9 bases match TRBD2. V trimming: 2 bases; J trimming: 3 bases; junction bases outside the gene matches: 6. Germline V gene sequence: CDR1 WSHSY, CDR2 SAAADI. This CDR3 comprises 16 residues. The CDR3 DNA is TGCGCCAGCAGTGAGATGGGGGCGGGAGGGACAGATACGCAGTATTTT. As protein: CASSEMGAGGTDTQYF.

J is TRBJ2-1 and V is TRBV27; 13 bases fit TRBD2. Germline V gives CDR1 MNHEY, CDR2 SMNVEV (reference sequence). J was trimmed by 1 base and V by 6 bases; bases with no gene match: 3. CDR3 length: 16 amino acids. CDR3 amino acids: CASRLAGGSSYNEQFF. The CDR3 nucleotides read TGTGCCAGCAGACTAGCGGGAGGGTCTTCCTACAATGAGCAGTTCTTC.

Remarks on this clone: Lacking the conserved final phenylalanine or tryptophan, this CDR3 likely reflects a read error. It is unclear where the CDR3 begins or ends on the DNA, so no DNA is shown, and the CDR3 is as TCRdb lists it. This chain's CDR3 is CASSLSTGPPGL. The chain combines TRBV28 with TRBJ2-7; whether TRBD1, the table's D call, matches the DNA was not checked. From germline, CDR1 is MDHEN and CDR2 SYDVKM. The length of the CDR3 is 12 amino acids, counting both ends.

The chain employs TRBV5-6 and TRBJ2-1, with unresolved D. Germline CDR1 reads SGHDT; CDR2 reads YYEEEE. This CDR3 is built from 16 residues. Trimming took 2 bases from V and 0 from J, leaving 12 bases between them. The CDR3 region is CASSFTAPSSYNEQFF. Written as DNA, the CDR3 is TGTGCCAGCAGCTTTACGGCTCCAAGCTCCTACAATGAGCAGTTCTTC.

V usage is TRBV11-2 and J usage is TRBJ2-7; TRBD2 is a possible D gene (6 bases). Germline V CDR1 and CDR2: SGHAT, FQNNGV. The V end was cut by 1 base, the J end by 6 bases, with 13 bases between. The CDR3 consists of 14 residues. DNA of the CDR3: TGTGCCAGCAGCTTAGGATCTGTGGGACTCGAGCAGTACTTC. This gives the protein CASSLGSVGLEQYF. The full variable domain, in which reference TRBV11-2 and TRBJ2-7 provide the parts outside the CDR3, is EAGVAQSPRYKIIEKRQSVAFWCNPISGHATLYWYQQILGQGPKLLIQFQNNGVVDDSQLPKDRFSAERLKGVDSTLKIQPAKLEDSAVYLCASSLGSVGLEQYFGPGTRLTVT.

The genes are TRBV6-5 and TRBJ2-1; D may be TRBD2 (5 bases). The CDR3 length is 15 residues. Germline V gene data show CDR1 as MNHEY and CDR2 as SVGAGI. Trimming took off 6 bases at V and 2 bases at J, with 14 bases between the two ends. The CDR3 loop reads CASSNSGAPYNEQFF. CDR3 sequence (DNA): TGTGCCAGCAGCAACAGCGGAGCCCCCTACAATGAGCAGTTCTTC.

The chain couples TRBV2 to TRBJ2-5, with no clear D. V lost 7 bases to trimming and J lost 0 bases, with 15 bases between them. Germline assignment: CDR1 SNHLY and CDR2 FYNNEI. CDR3 length: 15 amino acids. This CDR3 reads CASKSTSMNQETQYF. In DNA form, the CDR3 reads TGTGCCAGCAAATCGACGTCGATGAACCAAGAGACCCAGTACTTC.

This clone showed up just once. The V gene is TRBV19, the J gene TRBJ2-2; a possible D gene is TRBD1 (6 bases). CDR1 LNHDA and CDR2 SQIVND come from the germline V gene (reference sequence). The CDR3 runs to 13 residues. The V end was cut by 11 bases, the J end by 7 bases, with 17 bases between. CDR3 residues: CAAEKGVVGELFF. The CDR3 bases are TGTGCCGCAGAGAAGGGGGTGGTCGGGGAGCTGTTTTTT.